This T cell receptor beta chain comes out of a study of blood T cell repertoires in COVID-19 (dated by TCRdb to the early 2020s). Regarding the complete study: Samples from collaborators originated in the United States, Italy and Spain and spanned both the acute and convalescent phases of COVID-19. The dataset comprised deeply sampled blood TCRbeta repertoires from subjects exposed to, actively infected with, or recovered from COVID-19. Samples came from the ongoing ImmuneRACE study (first 160 participants) plus 1,254 subjects from 6 global collaborators. A freely available public database, intended as a resource for researchers studying the immune response to SARS-CoV-2, is where the repertoires were released. The prospective study material was composed of cDNA or gDNA derived from T cells, B-cell-depleted T cells, or PBMCs. Nearly every sample came with metadata listing a de-identified subject ID, COVID-19 status, age in years and sex. Where available, HLA class I and class II types were obtained from metadata supplied by the sample provider rather than from assay-based typing.

With regard to this clone: Its specific antigen is unknown. Base qualities are not at hand, and no much larger clone is one base apart.

What the work shows at the level of the full study, not this receptor alone: Clinical and demographic metadata were provided uncurated, with the amount varying by source and participant.

The collaborating institutions used their own protocols to collect whole blood in K2EDTA tubes. For TCRbeta analysis, collaborators shipped samples in one of three forms: frozen whole blood, isolated PBMCs, or DNA extracted from either of those sample types. Trimming removed 4 bases from V and 0 bases from J; the gene matches leave 5 bases unexplained. The CDR3 holds 16 amino acids from the cysteine to the phenylalanine. CDR3 DNA only is kept here, 48 bases in frame from base 1. The germline V gene (reference sequence) specifies SGHNT as CDR1 and YYREEE as CDR2. TCRbeta CDR3 regions were amplified from genomic DNA by means of the immunoSEQ Assay, a bias-controlled multiplex PCR. The paper's processing steps were these. The number of nucleated cells in each sample was estimated by amplification of reference gene primers within the assay. To quantify the absolute abundance of each unique TCRbeta CDR3 rearrangement, sequence reads were collapsed and filtered. For each sample, productive Simpson clonality was calculated as the square root of Simpson's diversity index over productive rearrangements. TCRdb stores this immuneACCESS table with in-frame sequences only. Part of the clones is absent; in the studies checked, under half of the shortfall reflects unresolved V genes, and no reason is known for the rest. The DNA gave D and trimming, while V, J and clone size come from that table. The sample table shows some 180,000 clones, and approximately 90% are seen once. The ten largest clones add up to roughly 5.5% of the sample.

The sequenced sample consisted of peripheral blood. The chain is made from TRBV5-4 and TRBJ2-7; TRBD2 lines up with 12 middle nucleotides. The TCR comes from a man aged 40-55 years with active or convalescent COVID-19. At the DNA level, the sequence is TGTGCCAGCAGCCCTTGGACTAGCGGGGTCTCCTACGAGCAGTACTTC. This encodes CASSPWTSGVSYEQYF.